This T cell receptor beta chain was recovered during a study of blood T cell repertoires in COVID-19. Study summary: Sources were T cells, B-cell-depleted T cells, or PBMCs; the material itself was cDNA or gDNA.

Participants reported their clinical history, and cohort assignment relied on those reports. What the recovered Cohort 3 donors had was two negative PCRs, clearance, or symptom resolution. V lost 6 bases and J lost 0, with 9 bases in between. CDR3 length equals 14 residues. Germline V CDR1 and CDR2: MNHEY, SVGAGI. Per the original data handling: Using reference gene primer amplification, nucleated cell counts were estimated. TCRdb's table, derived via immunoSEQ multiplex PCR, lists solely in-frame clones and lacks some. V and J calls and clone size are given by that table; D and trimming were obtained from the DNA. The table shows a few hundred thousand clones, with 85% to 90% occurring only once.

Input material: PBMCs or T cells enriched from blood (not recorded which). This clonotype was sampled from a man aged 25 to 40 who had recovered from COVID-19. The chain links TRBV6-5 to TRBJ1-3; D gene ambiguous. CDR3 in amino acids: CASRASGSGNTIYF. DNA for the CDR3: TGTGCCAGCAGGGCCTCGGGCTCTGGAAACACCATATATTTT.